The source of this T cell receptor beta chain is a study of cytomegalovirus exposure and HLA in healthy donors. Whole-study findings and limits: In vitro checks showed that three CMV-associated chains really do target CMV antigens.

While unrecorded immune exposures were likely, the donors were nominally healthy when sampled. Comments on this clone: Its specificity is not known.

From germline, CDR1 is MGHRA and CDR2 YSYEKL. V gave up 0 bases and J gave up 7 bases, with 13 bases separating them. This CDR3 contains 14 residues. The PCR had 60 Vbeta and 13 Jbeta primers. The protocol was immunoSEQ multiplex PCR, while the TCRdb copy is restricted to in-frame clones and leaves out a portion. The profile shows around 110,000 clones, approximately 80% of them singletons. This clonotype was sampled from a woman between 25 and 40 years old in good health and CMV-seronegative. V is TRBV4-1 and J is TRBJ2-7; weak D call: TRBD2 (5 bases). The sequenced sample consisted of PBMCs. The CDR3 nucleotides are TGCGCCAGCAGCCAAGATATAATGGGGAGTGAGCAGTACTTC. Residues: CASSQDIMGSEQYF.